Each of the 17 T cell receptor beta chains below was sequenced from the same sample in a study of cytomegalovirus exposure and HLA in healthy donors. The PCR ran on 60 Vbeta and 13 Jbeta primers. Sequencing was performed with immunoSEQ multiplex PCR; in TCRdb, only in-frame clones are kept and a portion is missing. The sample holds nearly 110,000 clones, roughly 73% seen once. The sequenced sample consisted of PBMCs. Source of these receptors: a man between 25 and 39 years old in good health and CMV-seronegative.

The chain carries TRBV5-4 and TRBJ2-7; 11 nucleotides match TRBD1. The length of the CDR3 is 14 residues. The germline V gene has CDR1 SGHNT and CDR2 YYREEE (reference sequence). V dropped 4 bases and J dropped 7; count of bases not matched to a gene: 7. CDR3 DNA sequence: TGTGCCAGCAGCCCCGGACAGGGGGCTTGGGAGCAGTACTTC. Protein product: CASSPGQGAWEQYF.

The V gene is TRBV28, the J gene TRBJ2-7, with TRBD1 identical over 8 bases. The V and J ends lost 7 bases and 3 bases, in that order; junction bases with no gene match: 8. Germline V lookup: CDR1 MDHEN, CDR2 SYDVKM. This CDR3 has 14 amino acids. The CDR3 nucleotides are TGTGCCAGCACCCGGGACAGGTTAGTCTACGAGCAGTACTTC. This codes for CASTRDRLVYEQYF.

This sequence joins TRBV5-5 and TRBJ2-7, with D perhaps matching TRBD1 (6 bases). The CDR3 totals 12 residues. V dropped 1 base and J dropped 4 bases, with 6 bases sitting between them. In germline, CDR1 is SGHKS, CDR2 YYEKEE (reference sequence). The CDR3 loop is CASSLTGYEQYF. CDR3 in DNA: TGTGCCAGCAGCTTGACAGGGTACGAGCAGTACTTC.

V and J are TRBV5-1 and TRBJ2-7, with 7 bases lining up with TRBD1. With 4 bases clipped from V and 0 bases from J, the junction kept 7 bases outside the gene matches. Per the germline V gene, CDR1 is SGHRS and CDR2 is YFSETQ. This CDR3 is 15 amino acids long. The CDR3: CASSPNRDSSYEQYF. The CDR3 DNA reads TGCGCCAGCAGCCCTAACCGGGACAGCTCCTACGAGCAGTACTTC.

A note on this clone: The junction does not match germline at one end; this may be a read error. The chain carries TRBV6-5 and TRBJ2-1; a weak D match, TRBD1 (5 bases). Germline CDR1 is MNHEY and CDR2 is SVGAGI. The CDR3 runs 12 residues. The CDR3 reads CAGSNYPGFSFF. CDR3 bases: TGTGCCGGCAGTAACTACCCAGGGTTTTCGTTCTTC.

A few counts support this clone. CDR3 in amino acids: CASSFGPGQGSSKNIQYF. Here the CDR3 DNA reads TGTGCCAGCAGCTTCGGACCCGGACAGGGCTCTTCAAAAAACATTCAGTACTTC. The chain uses TRBV7-2 and TRBJ2-4; 8 bases map to TRBD1. CDR3 length: 18 amino acids. CDR1 and CDR2 from the germline V gene are SGHTA and FQGNSA. The V and J ends lost 3 bases and 4 bases, in that order; junction bases with no gene match: 14.

V is TRBV28 and J is TRBJ1-3, with D possibly TRBD1 on 6 matching bases. Deletions cut 4 bases from V and 2 bases from J, with 15 bases between. CDR3 size: 16 residues. Germline CDR1 and CDR2: MDHEN and SYDVKM. CDR3 loop: CASSSRRGATGNTIYF. DNA of the CDR3: TGTGCCAGCAGTTCCCGACGGGGGGCGACTGGAAACACCATATATTTT.

The chain recombines TRBV7-8 with TRBJ2-7, with 7 bases identical to TRBD1. J lost 3 bases, V lost 4 bases, and 6 bases had no gene match. The CDR3 extends over 14 amino acids. CDR1 and CDR2 from the germline V gene are SGHVS and FQNEAQ. As DNA, the CDR3 is TGTGCCAGCAGCTCGACAGGGCGCCACTACGAGCAGTACTTC. This codes for CASSSTGRHYEQYF.

The rearrangement joins TRBV25-1 to TRBJ2-7, with 10 bases lining up with TRBD1. CDR3 length equals 15 residues. Unmatched junction bases numbered 3, after V lost 4 bases and J lost 0 bases. CDR1 is MGHDK, CDR2 SYGVNS, per germline. The CDR3 DNA is TGTGCCAGCAGTGGGGACAGGGGTTTCTCCTACGAGCAGTACTTC. This translates into CASSGDRGFSYEQYF.

The chain is built from TRBV5-6 and TRBJ2-7; D perhaps matches TRBD1 (6 bases). The V end was cut by 4 bases, the J end by 2 bases, with 13 bases between. This CDR3 has 14 amino acids. From germline, CDR1 is SGHDT and CDR2 YYEEEE. The CDR3 protein is CASSLRQATYEQYF. The CDR3 coding sequence is TGTGCCAGCAGCCTCAGACAGGCCACCTACGAGCAGTACTTC.

This sequence joins TRBV4-1 and TRBJ1-5; D unclear. Deletions cut 1 base from V and 0 bases from J, with 10 bases between. The CDR3 sequence is 16 residues long. The germline CDR1 and CDR2 sequences are MGHRA and YSYEKL. The DNA of the CDR3 is TGCGCCAGCAGCCAAGTCTGGAGCTCTAGCAATCAGCCCCAGCATTTT. Amino acids: CASSQVWSSSNQPQHF.

The DNA for the CDR3 is TGTGCCACCAGCAGGAGGGGGACAGATAGCAATCAGCCCCAGCATTTT. This encodes CATSRRGTDSNQPQHF. The chain links TRBV15 to TRBJ1-5, with 7 nucleotides matching TRBD1. CDR1 is LNHNV and CDR2 is YYDKDF in the germline V gene (reference sequence). The CDR3 totals 16 residues. After removal of 3 bases from V and 0 bases from J, the junction contained 5 bases not matched to a gene.

The chain employs TRBV7-3 and TRBJ2-2; D remains ambiguous. The length of the CDR3 is 12 residues. V lost 6 bases and J 4 bases, leaving 6 bases between the germline ends. Per the germline V gene, CDR1 is SGHTA and CDR2 is FQGTGA. DNA of the CDR3: TGTGCCAGCAGTACACGCACCGGGGAGCTGTTTTTT. The encoded protein is CASSTRTGELFF.

The chain employs TRBV30 and TRBJ1-1; no clear D. This CDR3 comprises 12 residues. V shed 4 bases and J shed 1 base, with 7 bases lying between them. Germline CDR1 is GTSNPN and CDR2 is SVGIG (reference sequence). CDR3 region: CAWIQENTEAFF. The CDR3 bases are TGTGCCTGGATCCAGGAGAACACTGAAGCTTTCTTT.

The J gene is TRBJ1-5, the V gene TRBV11-1, with D hard to call. The germline V and J ends were trimmed by 2 bases and 6 bases, with 8 bases remaining between them. Per germline, CDR1 SGHAT and CDR2 FQDESV (reference sequence). The CDR3 is 13 residues long. The chain's CDR3 is CASSLTATQPQHF. The CDR3 DNA reads as TGTGCCAGCAGCTTAACAGCAACTCAGCCCCAGCATTTT.

The chain is built from TRBV2 and TRBJ1-5, with 8 bases matching TRBD1. After removal of 4 bases from V and 7 bases from J, the junction contained 6 bases not matched to a gene. Germline loops: CDR1 SNHLY, CDR2 FYNNEI. There are 14 residues in the CDR3. The chain's CDR3 is CASSVGQGGQPQHF. CDR3 nucleotides: TGTGCCAGCAGTGTAGGACAGGGTGGACAGCCCCAGCATTTT.

This clone was recorded only once. This sample also contains other DNA sequences that code for the same CDR3. This chain connects TRBV29-1 to TRBJ2-2; 11 positions agree with TRBD2. V lost 6 bases, J lost 1 base, and 1 base stayed unmatched. The CDR3 has 14 residues. Germline values: CDR1 SQVTM, CDR2 ANQGSEA. The CDR3 DNA reads TGCAGCGTCGGGACTAGCGGGAACACCGGGGAGCTGTTTTTT. Translated, it gives CSVGTSGNTGELFF.